The present T cell receptor (beta chain) was sequenced within a study of T cell responses to AZD1222 COVID-19 vaccine. Trimming cost V 5 bases and J 2 bases, with 19 bases left between them. CDR1 is LNHNV and CDR2 is YYDKDF in the germline V gene (reference sequence). This CDR3 comprises 16 residues. Using immunoSEQ multiplex PCR, the repertoire was profiled, and TCRdb retains in-frame clones only, with some absent. The table lists roughly 150,000 clones, 92% of them singletons. This TCR derives from an adult who received the AZD1222 COVID-19 vaccine. The chain combines TRBV15 with TRBJ2-7; perhaps D is TRBD1 or TRBD2 (5 bases each). Specimen: peripheral blood, collected 28 days after the second AZD1222 dose. CDR3 region: CATSRGWGQLPYEQYF. CDR3 nucleotide sequence: TGTGCCACCAGCCGGGGATGGGGCCAACTTCCCTACGAGCAGTACTTC.